This T cell receptor (beta chain) was captured in a study of shared clonotypes between healthy human individuals. Background on the study: The donors, a couple of women and three men, were aged 18 to 49. Three CD4 naive, three CD4 memory, two CD8 naive and one CD8 memory plate were used per donor.

The CDR3 length is 16 residues. The V gene end was trimmed by 0 bases and the J gene end by 6 bases; junction bases not matched to a gene: 8. Germline V CDR1 and CDR2: MRHNA, SNTAGT. The assay ran at deep level. Replicate PCRs run on sorted subsets employed 150 to 250 ng DNA, around 31,000 T cell genomes. Method: immunoSEQ multiplex PCR; TCRdb's copy keeps in-frame clones and lacks some. The profile shows about 680,000 clones, around 72% of them singletons. This receptor was identified in a woman aged 25 to 45 in good health. The sample comprised memory CD4+ T cells sorted from blood. Subset in this sample: CD45RA-negative fraction. The chain uses TRBV6-4 and TRBJ2-1; 7 nucleotides agree with TRBD2. The CDR3 DNA follows: TGTGCCAGCAGTGACTCTATGGGAGGGCCTATCAATGAGCAGTTCTTC. Translating it yields CASSDSMGGPINEQFF.